Sequencing of this T cell receptor beta chain was carried out in a study of cytomegalovirus exposure and HLA in healthy donors. Overall study findings and caveats: While the bulk of TCR sequences proved rare, some public TCRs turned up in many donors. In a later analysis, productive TCRs from donors in an Asian-associated ancestry cluster reportedly carried fewer N-insertions than the cohort mean.

A word on this clone: The antigen remains undetermined.

PCR primers comprised 60 Vbeta and 13 Jbeta primers. The method was immunoSEQ multiplex PCR; TCRdb's version includes in-frame clones alone and lacks a portion of them. The table has roughly 130,000 clones, about 73% seen once; the top ten hold less than 7%. The CDR3 loop spans 15 amino acids. Unmatched junction bases numbered 5, after V lost 4 bases and J lost 4 bases. CDR1 MNHEY and CDR2 SVGAGI come from the germline V gene. The sample was PBMCs. This receptor was taken from a woman aged 50 to 60 in good health and CMV-seropositive. This chain connects TRBV6-5 to TRBJ2-1, with TRBD2 matching 9 bases. The CDR3 sequence is CASSFLAGTYNEQFF. CDR3 bases: TGTGCCAGCAGTTTCCTAGCGGGAACTTACAATGAGCAGTTCTTC.